Listed here is a single TCR beta chain. Its antigen remains unidentified. The CDR3 runs to 12 residues. V shed 7 bases and J shed 12 bases, with 16 bases lying between them. Germline V gene sequence: CDR1 MNHEY, CDR2 SMNVEV (reference sequence). Thawed PBMCs were FACS-sorted into unstimulated CD4+CD25+CD127- regulatory T cells, CD4+CD25- non-regulatory cells, CD4 and CD8 cells. The data were obtained in a study of Tregs in tolerant kidney transplant recipients. Study conclusions and caveats: Biological reproducibility was not directly addressed, but technical replication error appeared minimal. Activated donor B cell expansion appeared to reveal the most relevant donor-specific TCRbeta repertoire.

Some clones are missing from TCRdb's copy, which holds only in-frame ones; the method was immunoSEQ multiplex PCR. The data show about 240,000 clones, with around 82% seen just once and 0.5% to 0.65% held by the top ten. The sample was CD4+ T cells from blood. The chain carries TRBV27 and TRBJ2-4; the D is unclear. This sequence originates from a human donor in good health. The CDR3 bases are TGTGCCAGCATCCGGAGACCGGTTACTCAGTACTTC. The encoded protein is CASIRRPVTQYF.